Shown below are 13 T cell receptor beta chains from a single sample sequenced in a study of brain T cells in children with intractable seizures. The sequenced cases were selected for having the highest brain T cell transcript signatures. The method was immunoSEQ multiplex PCR; TCRdb's version includes in-frame clones alone and lacks a portion of them. The sample records fewer than 9,500 clones, about 73% being singletons. Sequencing was performed on resected brain tissue, taken at surgery. The origin of the receptors is a boy in the first two years of life with tuberous sclerosis and intractable seizures.

The V and J genes are TRBV7-2 and TRBJ1-1; D unresolved. CDR3 length: 19 residues. V was clipped by 2 bases and J by 1 base, with 23 bases between them. Germline CDR1 reads SGHTA; CDR2 reads FQGNSA. The chain's CDR3 is CASSLRPLGSLLANTEAFF. The CDR3 nucleotides read TGTGCCAGCAGCTTAAGGCCTCTGGGGAGCCTGTTGGCGAACACTGAAGCTTTCTTT.

V is TRBV5-4 and J is TRBJ1-2; D ambiguous. The CDR3 covers 17 residues. V dropped 4 bases and J dropped 5 bases, with 24 bases sitting between them. Germline lookup yields CDR1 SGHNT and CDR2 YYREEE (reference sequence). The CDR3 sequence: CASSTTRQTVGWYGYTF. In nucleotides, the CDR3 is TGTGCCAGCAGCACGACAAGGCAAACCGTAGGCTGGTATGGCTACACCTTC.

The DNA of the CDR3 is TGTGCCAGTAGTATTGCCCGGCGGGCTGAAGCTTTCTTT. This gives the protein CASSIARRAEAFF. The chain combines TRBV19 with TRBJ1-1; D unclear. The CDR3 totals 13 residues. The V gene's germline CDR1 is LNHDA and CDR2 SQIVND (reference sequence). Trimming pared 3 bases from V and 6 bases from J, leaving 11 bases between.

CDR3 in amino acids: CASSRSGSHEQYF. DNA of the CDR3: TGTGCCAGTAGCCGTAGCGGGAGCCACGAGCAGTACTTC. V gene TRBV19 combines with J gene TRBJ2-7; 9 nucleotides align to TRBD2. CDR1 and CDR2 from the germline V gene are LNHDA and SQIVND (reference sequence). This CDR3 has 13 residues. V dropped 6 bases and J dropped 5; count of bases not matched to a gene: 5.

The CDR3 loop is CASSQGSLVYGYTF. As DNA, the CDR3 is TGTGCCAGCAGCCAAGGGTCCCTGGTCTATGGCTACACCTTC. The rearrangement uses TRBV4-2 and TRBJ1-2, with unresolved D. This CDR3 is built from 14 residues. V was shortened by 1 base and J by 4 bases, with 10 bases between the two germline ends. Germline CDR1 is LGHNA and CDR2 is YNFKEQ.

V gene TRBV6-5 combines with J gene TRBJ2-1; TRBD1 or TRBD2 may be the D gene (6 bases each). Per the germline V gene, CDR1 is MNHEY and CDR2 is SVGAGI. The CDR3 is 14 amino acids. Trimming left V 11 bases short and J 2 bases short, with 16 bases between. Written as DNA, the CDR3 is TGTGCCTCATACGGACAGCGGGCCTACAATGAGCAGTTCTTC. This gives the protein CASYGQRAYNEQFF.

The chain couples TRBV7-9 to TRBJ1-6; possible D gene TRBD1, 5 bases. There are 13 residues in the CDR3. Trimming cost V 5 bases and J 11 bases, with 13 bases left between them. The germline V gene encodes CDR1 SEHNR and CDR2 FQNEAQ (reference sequence). CDR3 nucleotides: TGTGCCAGCAGCGAACAGGTGTCACCACCCCTCCACTTT. This encodes CASSEQVSPPLHF.

J is TRBJ1-2 and V is TRBV3-1 (or the pseudogene TRBV3-2); a possible D gene is TRBD1 (5 bases). CDR1 is LGHDT, CDR2 YNNKEL, per germline (reference sequence). Trimming left V 0 bases short and J 4 bases short, with 15 bases between. The CDR3 has 16 amino acids. CDR3 coding DNA: TGTGCCAGCAGCCAAGACGGGTCCCCGGGGGTCTATGGCTACACCTTC. Translating gives CASSQDGSPGVYGYTF.

This sequence joins TRBV29-1 and TRBJ1-4; no firm D call. Germline V gives CDR1 SQVTM, CDR2 ANQGSEA. V shed 7 bases and J shed 5 bases, with 20 bases lying between them. The CDR3 runs 15 residues. Here the CDR3 reads CSGGLTIGPNEKLFF. The CDR3, as DNA: TGCAGCGGCGGACTGACCATTGGGCCGAATGAAAAACTGTTTTTT. The complete variable domain, with remaining parts taken from reference TRBV29-1 and TRBJ1-4, reads SAVISQKPSRDICQRGTSLTIQCQVDSQVTMMFWYRQQPGQSLTLIATANQGSEATYESGFVIDKFPISRPNLTFSTLTVSNMSPEDSSIYLCSGGLTIGPNEKLFFGSGTQLSVL.

This clone was seen a few times. The J gene is TRBJ2-7, the V gene TRBV3-1 (or the pseudogene TRBV3-2); no clear D gene. The germline V gene encodes CDR1 LGHDT and CDR2 YNNKEL (reference sequence). The germline V and J ends were trimmed by 0 bases and 3 bases, with 6 bases remaining between them. This CDR3 is built from 13 residues. This CDR3 reads CASSQDPGYEQYF. The CDR3, as DNA: TGTGCCAGCAGCCAAGATCCGGGCTACGAGCAGTACTTC.

The chain joins TRBV5-6 to TRBJ2-1, with 12 bases aligning to TRBD1. J gave up 6 bases and V 4 bases, and 8 bases lay outside the gene matches. This CDR3 is 16 amino acids long. Per the germline V gene, CDR1 is SGHDT and CDR2 is YYEEEE. This CDR3 is CASSEGTGGELNEQFF. In DNA, the CDR3 is TGTGCCAGCAGCGAAGGGACAGGGGGCGAACTCAATGAGCAGTTCTTC.

V and J are TRBV9 and TRBJ2-7; D might be TRBD1 (5 bases). V dropped 3 bases and J dropped 3 bases, with 10 bases sitting between them. The CDR3 extends over 13 amino acids. Germline lookup yields CDR1 SGDLS and CDR2 YYNGEE. The CDR3 protein is CASSEGYSYEQYF. CDR3 sequence (DNA): TGTGCCAGCAGCGAGGGGTATAGCTACGAGCAGTACTTC. The full variable domain, completed using reference TRBV9 and TRBJ2-7, is DSGVTQTPKHLITATGQRVTLRCSPRSGDLSVYWYQQSLDQGLQFLIQYYNGEERAKGNILERFSAQQFPDLHSELNLSSLELGDSALYFCASSEGYSYEQYFGPGTRLTVT.

This chain uses TRBV28 with TRBJ1-6; D perhaps matches TRBD1 (6 bases). CDR1 and CDR2 (germline): MDHEN, SYDVKM. The CDR3 extends over 15 amino acids. Between the trimmed V and J ends, which lost 6 bases and 4 bases, there was a span of 13 bases. CDR3 in amino acids: CASRTQGKYNSPLHF. The DNA of the CDR3 is TGTGCCAGCAGAACGCAGGGGAAGTATAATTCACCCCTCCACTTT.